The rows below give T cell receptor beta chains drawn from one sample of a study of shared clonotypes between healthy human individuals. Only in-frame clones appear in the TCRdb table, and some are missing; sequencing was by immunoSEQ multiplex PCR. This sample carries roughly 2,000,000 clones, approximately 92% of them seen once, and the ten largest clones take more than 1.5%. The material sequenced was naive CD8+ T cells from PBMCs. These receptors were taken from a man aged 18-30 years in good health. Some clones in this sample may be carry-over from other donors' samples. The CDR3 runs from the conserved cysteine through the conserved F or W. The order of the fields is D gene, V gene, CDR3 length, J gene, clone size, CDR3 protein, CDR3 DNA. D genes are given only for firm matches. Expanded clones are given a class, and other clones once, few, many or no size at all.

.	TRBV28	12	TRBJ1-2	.	CASSFEGYGYTF	TGTGCCAGCAGTTTCGAGGGCTATGGCTACACCTTC
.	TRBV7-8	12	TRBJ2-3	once	CATLGSTDTQYF	TGTGCCACCCTCGGAAGCACAGATACGCAGTATTTT
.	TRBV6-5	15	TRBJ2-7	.	CASSYSGTVDSEQYF	TGTGCCAGCAGTTACTCGGGGACTGTAGATTCCGAGCAGTACTTC
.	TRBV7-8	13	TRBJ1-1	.	CASSLNREVEAFF	TGTGCCAGCAGCTTAAACAGGGAGGTGGAGGCTTTCTTT
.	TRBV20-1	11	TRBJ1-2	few	CSARGDYGYTF	TGCAGTGCTAGAGGGGACTATGGCTACACCTTC
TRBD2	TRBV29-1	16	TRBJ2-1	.	CSVDPAITSGYNEQFF	TGCAGCGTTGATCCTGCCATTACTAGCGGCTACAATGAGCAGTTCTTC
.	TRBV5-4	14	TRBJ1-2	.	CASSPSLAYYGYTF	TGTGCCAGCAGCCCTTCTCTTGCCTACTATGGCTACACCTTC
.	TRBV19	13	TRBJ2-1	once	CASSDGTYNEQFF	TGTGCCAGTAGTGACGGCACCTACAATGAGCAGTTCTTC
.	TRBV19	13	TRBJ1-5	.	CASSLRAGQPQHF	TGTGCCAGTAGTTTAAGGGCTGGTCAGCCCCAGCATTTT
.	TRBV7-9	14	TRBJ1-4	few	CASSPWGGREKLFF	TGTGCCAGCAGCCCATGGGGGGGCCGTGAAAAACTGTTTTTT
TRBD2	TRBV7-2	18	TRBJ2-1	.	CASSFLDRSLAGPYEQFF	TGTGCCAGCAGCTTCTTGGATCGGAGTCTAGCGGGACCCTATGAGCAGTTCTTC
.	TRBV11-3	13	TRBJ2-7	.	CASSLGPSYEQYF	TGTGCCAGCAGCTTGGGACCTTCCTACGAGCAGTACTTC
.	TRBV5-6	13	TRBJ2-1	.	CASSSGDTNEQFF	TGTGCCAGCAGCTCGGGGGATACCAATGAGCAGTTCTTC
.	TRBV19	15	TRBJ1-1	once	CASSIDRYKNTEAFF	TGTGCCAGTAGTATAGATCGCTACAAGAACACTGAAGCTTTCTTT
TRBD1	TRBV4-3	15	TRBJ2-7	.	CASSQGTGVLGEQYF	TGCGCCAGCAGCCAAGGGACAGGGGTGTTGGGCGAGCAGTACTTC
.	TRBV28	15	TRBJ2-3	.	CASSLSEGVTDTQYF	TGTGCCAGCAGCCTATCAGAGGGGGTCACAGATACGCAGTATTTT
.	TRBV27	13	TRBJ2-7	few	CASSFGLTYEQYF	TGTGCCAGCAGTTTTGGACTAACCTACGAGCAGTACTTC
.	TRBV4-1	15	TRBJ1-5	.	CASSREGDSNQPQHF	TGCGCCAGCAGCCGAGAGGGGGATAGCAATCAGCCCCAGCATTTT
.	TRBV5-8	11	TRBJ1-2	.	CAGQINYGYTF	TGTGCCGGACAGATTAACTATGGCTACACCTTC
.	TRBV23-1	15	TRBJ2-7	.	CASSRQGPISYEQYF	TGCGCCAGCAGCCGCCAGGGACCGATTTCCTACGAGCAGTACTTC
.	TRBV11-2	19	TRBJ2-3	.	CASSSTPRVPRSTTDTQYF	TGTGCCAGCAGCTCGACTCCCCGAGTTCCCCGTTCGACAACAGATACGCAGTATTTT
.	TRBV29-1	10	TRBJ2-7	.	CSVVISEQYF	TGCAGCGTTGTTATTTCCGAGCAGTACTTC
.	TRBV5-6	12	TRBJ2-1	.	CASSGRDIEQFF	TGTGCCAGCAGCGGGAGGGACATCGAGCAGTTCTTC
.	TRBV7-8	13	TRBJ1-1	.	CASSLLSNTEAFF	TGTGCCAGCAGCTTACTCTCGAACACTGAAGCTTTCTTT
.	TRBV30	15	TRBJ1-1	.	CAWSVLEGSNTEAFF	TGTGCCTGGAGTGTACTAGAGGGGTCGAACACTGAAGCTTTCTTT
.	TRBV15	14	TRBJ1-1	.	CATISRGMNTEAFF	TGTGCCACAATAAGCCGGGGGATGAACACTGAAGCTTTCTTT
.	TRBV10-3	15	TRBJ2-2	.	CAIGWGPVGDGELFF	TGTGCCATCGGTTGGGGGCCCGTGGGCGACGGGGAGCTGTTTTTT
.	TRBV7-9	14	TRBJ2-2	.	CASSAVGNTGELFF	TGTGCCAGCAGCGCGGTCGGTAACACCGGGGAGCTGTTTTTT
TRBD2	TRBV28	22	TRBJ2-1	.	CASSLVFKAGLAGGVGDSEQFF	TGTGCCAGCAGTCTCGTTTTTAAAGCGGGACTAGCGGGAGGAGTGGGCGACAGTGAGCAGTTCTTC
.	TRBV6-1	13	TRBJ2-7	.	CASSYGSLWEQYF	TGTGCCAGCAGCTACGGGAGCCTCTGGGAGCAGTACTTC
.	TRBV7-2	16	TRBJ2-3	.	CASSLSFRRGTDTQYF	TGTGCCAGCAGCTTAAGCTTTCGTAGGGGAACAGATACGCAGTATTTT
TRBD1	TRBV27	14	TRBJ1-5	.	CASSFRDRYQPQHF	TGTGCCAGCAGTTTCAGGGACAGGTATCAGCCCCAGCATTTT
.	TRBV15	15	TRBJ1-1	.	CATSTGGPLNTEAFF	TGTGCCACCAGTACCGGGGGACCCTTGAACACTGAAGCTTTCTTT
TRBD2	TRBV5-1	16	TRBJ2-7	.	CASSLGPLAGGDEQYF	TGCGCCAGCAGCTTGGGACCACTAGCGGGAGGGGACGAGCAGTACTTC
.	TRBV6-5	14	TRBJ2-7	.	CASSYRGTTYEQYF	TGTGCCAGCAGTTACCGCGGGACCACCTACGAGCAGTACTTC
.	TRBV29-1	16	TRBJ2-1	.	CSGGWSLILPYNEQFF	TGCAGCGGCGGTTGGTCTTTGATTTTGCCCTACAATGAGCAGTTCTTC
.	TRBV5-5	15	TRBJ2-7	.	CASSLNGRLDYEQYF	TGTGCCAGCAGCCTAAACGGCAGACTGGACTACGAGCAGTACTTC
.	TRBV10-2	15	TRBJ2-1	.	CASRSGGSSYNEQFF	TGCGCCAGCAGAAGTGGGGGGAGCTCCTACAATGAGCAGTTCTTC
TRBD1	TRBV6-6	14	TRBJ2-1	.	CASSSQGVGNEQFF	TGTGCCAGCAGTTCCCAGGGGGTTGGCAATGAGCAGTTCTTC
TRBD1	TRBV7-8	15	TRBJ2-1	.	CASSLGTGTYNEQFF	TGTGCCAGCAGCCTCGGGACAGGTACCTACAATGAGCAGTTCTTC
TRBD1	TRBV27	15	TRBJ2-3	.	CASSFETGRTDTQYF	TGTGCCAGCAGTTTCGAGACAGGGAGAACAGATACGCAGTATTTT
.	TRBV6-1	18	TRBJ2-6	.	CASSELGGTFSGANVLTF	TGTGCCAGCAGTGAGTTAGGGGGGACATTCTCTGGGGCCAACGTCCTGACTTTC
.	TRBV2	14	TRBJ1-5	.	CASSDTDSNQPQHF	TGTGCCAGCAGTGACACCGATAGCAATCAGCCCCAGCATTTT
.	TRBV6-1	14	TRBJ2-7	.	CASSEVRGKYEQYF	TGTGCCAGCAGTGAAGTTCGGGGTAAATACGAGCAGTACTTC
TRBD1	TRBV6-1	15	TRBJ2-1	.	CASSPTGTGANEQFF	TGTGCCAGCAGTCCGACCGGGACAGGGGCCAATGAGCAGTTCTTC
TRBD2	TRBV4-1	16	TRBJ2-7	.	CASSLQGTSGAYEQYF	TGCGCCAGCAGCCTCCAAGGCACTAGCGGTGCCTACGAGCAGTACTTC
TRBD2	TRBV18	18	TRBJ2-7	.	CASSPPVRTSGSYDEQYF	TGTGCCAGCTCACCACCGGTTAGGACTAGCGGGAGCTACGACGAGCAGTACTTC
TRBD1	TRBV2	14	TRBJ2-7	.	CASSGTGDPYEQYF	TGTGCCAGCAGTGGGACAGGGGATCCCTACGAGCAGTACTTC
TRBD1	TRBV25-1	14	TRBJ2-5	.	CASSRDRVQETQYF	TGTGCCAGCAGTAGGGACAGGGTCCAAGAGACCCAGTACTTC
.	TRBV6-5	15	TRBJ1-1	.	CASIKPGQQNTEAFF	TGTGCCAGCATAAAACCGGGACAACAGAACACTGAAGCTTTCTTT
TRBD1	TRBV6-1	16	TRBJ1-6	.	CASSEARGQGLSPLHF	TGTGCCAGCAGTGAAGCCAGGGGACAGGGTCTTTCACCCCTCCACTTT
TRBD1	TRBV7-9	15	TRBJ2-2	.	CASSSDRGYAGELFF	TGTGCCAGCAGCTCGGACAGGGGGTACGCCGGGGAGCTGTTTTTT
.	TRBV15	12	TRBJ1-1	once	CATSSRNFEAFF	TGTGCCACCAGCAGCCGTAATTTTGAAGCTTTCTTT
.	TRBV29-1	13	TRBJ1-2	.	CSVEGGQSYGYTF	TGCAGCGTGGAAGGTGGACAGAGCTATGGCTACACCTTC
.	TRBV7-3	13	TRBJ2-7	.	CASSSGPADEQYF	TGTGCCAGCAGCTCGGGACCGGCGGACGAGCAGTACTTC
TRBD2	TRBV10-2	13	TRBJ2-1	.	CASRLADYNEQFF	TGCGCCAGCAGACTAGCGGACTACAATGAGCAGTTCTTC
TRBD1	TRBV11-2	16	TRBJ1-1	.	CASSAKSTGGAGEAFF	TGTGCCAGCAGCGCCAAATCGACAGGGGGCGCAGGTGAAGCTTTCTTT
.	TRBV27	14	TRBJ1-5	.	CASSLRQFNQPQHF	TGTGCCAGCAGTTTACGGCAATTCAATCAGCCCCAGCATTTT
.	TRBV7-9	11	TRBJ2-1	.	CASSLGDEQFF	TGTGCCAGCAGCTTAGGAGATGAGCAGTTCTTC
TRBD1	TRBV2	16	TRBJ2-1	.	CASSYMDRGPYNEQFF	TGTGCCAGCAGTTATATGGACAGGGGGCCCTACAATGAGCAGTTCTTC